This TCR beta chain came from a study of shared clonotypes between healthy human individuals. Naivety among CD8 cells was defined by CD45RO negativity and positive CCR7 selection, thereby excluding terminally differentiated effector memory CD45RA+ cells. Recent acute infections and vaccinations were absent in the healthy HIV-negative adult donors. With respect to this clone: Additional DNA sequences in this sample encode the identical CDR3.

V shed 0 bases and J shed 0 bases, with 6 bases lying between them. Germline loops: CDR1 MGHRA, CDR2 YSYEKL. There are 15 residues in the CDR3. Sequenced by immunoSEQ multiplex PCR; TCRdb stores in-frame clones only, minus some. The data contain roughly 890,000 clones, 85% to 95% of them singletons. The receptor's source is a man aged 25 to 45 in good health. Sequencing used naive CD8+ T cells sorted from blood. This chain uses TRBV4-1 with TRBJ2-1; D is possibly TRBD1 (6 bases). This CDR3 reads CASSQEGGSYNEQFF. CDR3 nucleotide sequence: TGCGCCAGCAGCCAAGAAGGGGGCTCCTACAATGAGCAGTTCTTC.